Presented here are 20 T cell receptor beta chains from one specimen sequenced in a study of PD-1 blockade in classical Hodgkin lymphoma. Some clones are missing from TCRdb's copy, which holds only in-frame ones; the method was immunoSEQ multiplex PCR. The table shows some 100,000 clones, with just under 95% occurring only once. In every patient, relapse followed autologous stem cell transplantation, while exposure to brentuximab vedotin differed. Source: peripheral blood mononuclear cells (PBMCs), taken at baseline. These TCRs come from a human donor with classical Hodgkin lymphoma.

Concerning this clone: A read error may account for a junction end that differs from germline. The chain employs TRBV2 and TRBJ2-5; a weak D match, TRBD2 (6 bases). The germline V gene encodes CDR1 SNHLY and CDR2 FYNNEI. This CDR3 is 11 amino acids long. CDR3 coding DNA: TGTGCCAGCAGGAGCCCGACTCGGGGGAACTTC. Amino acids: CASRSPTRGNF.

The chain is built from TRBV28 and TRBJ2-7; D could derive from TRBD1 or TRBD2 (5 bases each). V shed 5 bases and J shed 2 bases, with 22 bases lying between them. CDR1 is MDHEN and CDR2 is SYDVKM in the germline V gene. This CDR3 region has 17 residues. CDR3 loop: CASSRRSGPTGPYEQYF. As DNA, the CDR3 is TGTGCCAGCAGTCGACGATCCGGGCCCACGGGGCCCTACGAGCAGTACTTC.

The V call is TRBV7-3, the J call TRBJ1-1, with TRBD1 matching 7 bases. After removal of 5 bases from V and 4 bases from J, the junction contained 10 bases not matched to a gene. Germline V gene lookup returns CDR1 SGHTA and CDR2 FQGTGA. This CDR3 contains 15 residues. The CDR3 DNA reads TGTGCCAGCAGCGCGTCAGGGGGGGGCGGCACTGAAGCTTTCTTT. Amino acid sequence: CASSASGGGGTEAFF.

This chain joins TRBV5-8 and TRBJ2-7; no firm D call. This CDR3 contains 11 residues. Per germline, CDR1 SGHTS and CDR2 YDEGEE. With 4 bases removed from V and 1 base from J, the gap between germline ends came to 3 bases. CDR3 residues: CASSVSYEQYF. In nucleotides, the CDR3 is TGTGCCAGCAGCGTTTCCTACGAGCAGTACTTC.

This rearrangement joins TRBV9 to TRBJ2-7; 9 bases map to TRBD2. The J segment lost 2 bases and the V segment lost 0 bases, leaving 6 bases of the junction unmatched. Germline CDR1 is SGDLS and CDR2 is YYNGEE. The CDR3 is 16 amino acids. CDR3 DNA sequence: TGTGCCAGCAGCGTAGGCCCGCTAGCGGGAACCTACGAGCAGTACTTC. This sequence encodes CASSVGPLAGTYEQYF.

CDR3 in DNA: TGCGCCAGCAGCCAAGGGTGGGGAAACGCTGAAGCTTTCTTT. Its protein product is CASSQGWGNAEAFF. V gene TRBV4-1 combines with J gene TRBJ1-1; D unclear. The ends were cut back, 1 base at V and 6 bases at J, with 12 bases in the middle. Germline V gene sequence: CDR1 MGHRA, CDR2 YSYEKL. CDR3 length: 14 amino acids.

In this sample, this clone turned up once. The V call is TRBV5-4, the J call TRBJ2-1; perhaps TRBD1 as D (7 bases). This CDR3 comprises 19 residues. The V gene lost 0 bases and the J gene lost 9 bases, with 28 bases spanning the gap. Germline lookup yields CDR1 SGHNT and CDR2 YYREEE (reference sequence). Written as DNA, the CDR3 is TGTGCCAGCAGCTTGGATTGGCGAGGGGGCCGGGGCGGGGCGGTTGAGCAGTTCTTC. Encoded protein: CASSLDWRGGRGGAVEQFF.

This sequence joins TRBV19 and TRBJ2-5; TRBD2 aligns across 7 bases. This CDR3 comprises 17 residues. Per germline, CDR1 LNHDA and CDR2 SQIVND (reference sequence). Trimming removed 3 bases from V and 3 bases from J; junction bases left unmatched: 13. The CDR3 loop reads CASSMKRFGGLEETQYF. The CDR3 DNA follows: TGTGCCAGTAGTATGAAGCGGTTCGGGGGGTTAGAAGAGACCCAGTACTTC.

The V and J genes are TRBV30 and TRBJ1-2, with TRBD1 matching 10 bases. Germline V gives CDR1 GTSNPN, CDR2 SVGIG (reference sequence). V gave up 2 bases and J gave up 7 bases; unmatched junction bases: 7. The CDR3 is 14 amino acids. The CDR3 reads CAWSPGQGVGGYTF. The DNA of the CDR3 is TGTGCCTGGAGTCCTGGACAGGGGGTCGGTGGCTACACCTTC.

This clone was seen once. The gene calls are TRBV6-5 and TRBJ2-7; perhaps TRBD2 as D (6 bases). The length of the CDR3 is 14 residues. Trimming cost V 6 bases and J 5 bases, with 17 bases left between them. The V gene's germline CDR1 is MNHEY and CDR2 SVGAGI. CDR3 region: CASRSGGDSHEQYF. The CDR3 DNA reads TGTGCCAGCAGGTCAGGAGGGGATTCCCACGAGCAGTACTTC.

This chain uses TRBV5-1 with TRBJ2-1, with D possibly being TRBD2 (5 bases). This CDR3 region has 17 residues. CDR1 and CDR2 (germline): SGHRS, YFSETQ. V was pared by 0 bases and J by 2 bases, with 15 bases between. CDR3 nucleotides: TGCGCCAGCAGCTTGGCCTTGGGGAGTTCGGCCTACAATGAGCAGTTCTTC. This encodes CASSLALGSSAYNEQFF.

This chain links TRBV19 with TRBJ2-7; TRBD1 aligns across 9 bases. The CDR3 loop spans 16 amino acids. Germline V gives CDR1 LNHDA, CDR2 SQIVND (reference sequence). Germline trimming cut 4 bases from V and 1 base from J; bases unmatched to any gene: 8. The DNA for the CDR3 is TGTGCCAGTAGTACGAGGGGACAGGGTCGGTCCTACGAGCAGTACTTC. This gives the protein CASSTRGQGRSYEQYF.

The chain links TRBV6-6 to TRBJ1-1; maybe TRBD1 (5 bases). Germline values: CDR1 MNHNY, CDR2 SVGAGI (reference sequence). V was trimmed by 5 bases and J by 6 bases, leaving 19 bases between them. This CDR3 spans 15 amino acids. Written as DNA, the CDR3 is TGTGCCAGCAGTGAGTTGGGACGGCTAGACCCTGAAGCTTTCTTT. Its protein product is CASSELGRLDPEAFF.

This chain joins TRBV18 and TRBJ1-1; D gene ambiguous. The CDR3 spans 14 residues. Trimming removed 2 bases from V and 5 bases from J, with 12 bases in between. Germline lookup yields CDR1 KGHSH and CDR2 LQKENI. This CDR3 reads CASSPRAFGTEAFF. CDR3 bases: TGTGCCAGCTCACCAAGGGCCTTTGGGACTGAAGCTTTCTTT.

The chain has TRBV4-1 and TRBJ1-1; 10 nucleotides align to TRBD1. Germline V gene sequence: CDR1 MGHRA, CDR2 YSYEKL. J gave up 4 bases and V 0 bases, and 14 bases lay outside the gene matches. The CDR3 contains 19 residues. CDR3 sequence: CASSQDLWRDRGSLTEAFF. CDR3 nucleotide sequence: TGCGCCAGCAGCCAAGATCTATGGCGGGACAGGGGCTCTCTCACTGAAGCTTTCTTT.

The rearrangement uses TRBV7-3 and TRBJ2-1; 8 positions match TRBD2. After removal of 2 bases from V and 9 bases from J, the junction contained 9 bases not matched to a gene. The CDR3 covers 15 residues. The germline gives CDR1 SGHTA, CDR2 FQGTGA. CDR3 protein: CASSLAGGLVGEQFF. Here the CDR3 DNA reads TGTGCCAGCAGCTTAGCTGGGGGACTAGTCGGTGAGCAGTTCTTC.

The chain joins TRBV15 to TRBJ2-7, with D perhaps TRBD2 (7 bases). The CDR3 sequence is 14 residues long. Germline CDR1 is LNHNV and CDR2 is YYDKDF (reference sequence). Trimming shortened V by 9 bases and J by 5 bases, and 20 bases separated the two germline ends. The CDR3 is CATHASGTPHEQYF. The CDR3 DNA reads TGTGCCACACATGCAAGCGGGACACCCCACGAGCAGTACTTC.

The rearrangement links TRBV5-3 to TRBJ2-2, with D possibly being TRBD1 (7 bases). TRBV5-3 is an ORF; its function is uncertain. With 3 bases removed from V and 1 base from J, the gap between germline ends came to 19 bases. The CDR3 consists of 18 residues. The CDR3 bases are TGTGCCAGAAGCTCTGGAATGCAGGGGGGTCGGAACACCGGGGAGCTGTTTTTT. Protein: CARSSGMQGGRNTGELFF.

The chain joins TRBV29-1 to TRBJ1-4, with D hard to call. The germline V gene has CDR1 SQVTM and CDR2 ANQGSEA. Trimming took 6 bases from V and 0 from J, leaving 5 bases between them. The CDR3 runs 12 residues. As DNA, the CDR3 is TGCAGCGTGAAATCAACTAATGAAAAACTGTTTTTT. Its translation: CSVKSTNEKLFF.

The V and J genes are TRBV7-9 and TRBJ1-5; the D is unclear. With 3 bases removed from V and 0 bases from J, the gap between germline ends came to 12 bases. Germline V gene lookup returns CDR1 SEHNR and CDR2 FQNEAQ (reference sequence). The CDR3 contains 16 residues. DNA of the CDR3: TGTGCCAGCAGCTTTTGGCCAGCTCCTAGCAATCAGCCCCAGCATTTT. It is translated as CASSFWPAPSNQPQHF.